The next 13 T cell receptor beta chains were all read from a single sample in a study of shared clonotypes between healthy human individuals. Sequenced by immunoSEQ multiplex PCR; TCRdb stores in-frame clones only, minus some. The repertoire holds 630,000 or so clones, with 98% as singletons. Only CD45RO-negative cells positively selected for CCR7 counted as naive CD8 cells, so terminally differentiated effector memory CD45RA+ cells were excluded. Sequencing was done on a sample of naive CD8+ T cells sorted from blood. Receptors originate from a man younger than 45 in good health.

This chain links TRBV27 with TRBJ2-2; no definite D call. The germline V gene has CDR1 MNHEY and CDR2 SMNVEV (reference sequence). CDR3 length: 16 amino acids. The V and J ends lost 6 bases and 2 bases respectively, with 16 bases between them. The CDR3 region has the DNA TGTGCCAGCAGCCTGGTCAGGTCGAGAAACACCGGGGAGCTGTTTTTT. It specifies CASSLVRSRNTGELFF.

This chain connects TRBV4-1 to TRBJ2-3; D unclear. The CDR3 length is 15 residues. The germline V gene encodes CDR1 MGHRA and CDR2 YSYEKL. Trimming cost V 0 bases and J 1 base, with 8 bases left between them. CDR3 nucleotides: TGCGCCAGCAGCCAAGATTCGGCCCGCACAGATACGCAGTATTTT. It yields the protein CASSQDSARTDTQYF.

The rearrangement links TRBV7-3 to TRBJ2-5; 8 bases match TRBD1. Germline V gene lookup returns CDR1 SGHTA and CDR2 FQGTGA. This CDR3 is 15 amino acids long. J lost 2 bases, V lost 5 bases, and 7 bases had no gene match. The CDR3: CASSPTGASQETQYF. CDR3 in DNA: TGTGCCAGCAGCCCGACAGGGGCCTCTCAAGAGACCCAGTACTTC.

J is TRBJ2-1 and V is TRBV15, with 8 bases that match TRBD2. J gave up 5 bases and V 4 bases, and 7 bases lay outside the gene matches. The CDR3 loop spans 15 amino acids. Germline V gives CDR1 LNHNV, CDR2 YYDKDF (reference sequence). Here the CDR3 DNA reads TGTGCCACCAGCAACGCCGGGACTAGTAACAATGAGCAGTTCTTC. Residues: CATSNAGTSNNEQFF. The complete variable domain, with remaining parts taken from reference TRBV15 and TRBJ2-1, reads DAMVIQNPRYQVTQFGKPVTLSCSQTLNHNVMYWYQQKSSQAPKLLFHYYDKDFNNEADTPDNFQSRRPNTSFCFLDIRSPGLGDTAMYLCATSNAGTSNNEQFFGPGTRLTVL.

The chain links TRBV6-5 to TRBJ2-7; 8 positions match TRBD2. Germline loops: CDR1 MNHEY, CDR2 SVGAGI. The trim removed 7 bases at V and 5 bases at J, leaving 7 bases unmatched. The CDR3 is 13 amino acids. This CDR3 is CASTLRGGHEQYF. In nucleotides, the CDR3 is TGTGCCAGCACCCTACGGGGGGGCCACGAGCAGTACTTC.

The chain employs TRBV19 and TRBJ2-7; 9 positions match TRBD2. This CDR3 region has 15 residues. CDR1 and CDR2 from the germline V gene are LNHDA and SQIVND (reference sequence). The trim removed 7 bases at V and 7 bases at J, leaving 14 bases unmatched. The CDR3 nucleotides read TGTGCCAGTATTTCGGGCGTAGCGGGAGATCGGGAGCAGTACTTC. Its protein is CASISGVAGDREQYF.

In DNA form, the CDR3 reads TGTGCCAGCATTGGGGGGGAGCTGTTTTTT. Its protein is CASIGGELFF. V and J are TRBV6-7 and TRBJ2-2; unclear D gene. TRBV6-7 is labeled an ORF, and its function is uncertain. The CDR3 consists of 10 residues. The germline V and J ends were trimmed by 7 bases and 8 bases, with 5 bases remaining between them.

This chain joins TRBV19 and TRBJ2-7; D is possibly TRBD1 (6 bases). The CDR3 loop spans 14 amino acids. Germline assignment: CDR1 LNHDA and CDR2 SQIVND (reference sequence). Trimming left V 4 bases short and J 7 bases short, with 17 bases between. The CDR3 DNA follows: TGTGCCAGTAGTACCACAGGGTTCCAGGGGGAGCAGTACTTC. Its protein is CASSTTGFQGEQYF.

The rearrangement uses TRBV6-6 and TRBJ1-1; 7 nucleotides align to TRBD1. The CDR3 spans 12 residues. Germline lookup yields CDR1 MNHNY and CDR2 SVGAGI (reference sequence). The V gene end was trimmed by 6 bases and the J gene end by 7 bases; junction bases not matched to a gene: 5. The DNA of the CDR3 is TGTGCCAGCAGCCCGGGACAGCATGAAGCTTTCTTT. Translating it yields CASSPGQHEAFF.

The J gene is TRBJ2-7, the V gene TRBV15; no definite D call. V was trimmed by 5 bases and J by 0 bases, leaving 11 bases between them. There are 14 residues in the CDR3. From germline, CDR1 is LNHNV and CDR2 YYDKDF (reference sequence). This chain's CDR3 is CATSRGRTSYEQYF. The DNA for the CDR3 is TGTGCCACCAGCCGTGGTAGGACCTCCTACGAGCAGTACTTC. The entire variable domain, with the rest obtained from reference TRBV15 and TRBJ2-7, is as follows: DAMVIQNPRYQVTQFGKPVTLSCSQTLNHNVMYWYQQKSSQAPKLLFHYYDKDFNNEADTPDNFQSRRPNTSFCFLDIRSPGLGDTAMYLCATSRGRTSYEQYFGPGTRLTVT.

This sequence joins TRBV5-4 and TRBJ1-2, with 9 bases lining up with TRBD1. CDR3 length: 13 residues. V was pared by 6 bases and J by 5 bases, with 5 bases of the junction left unmatched. Germline CDR1 and CDR2: SGHNT and YYREEE (reference sequence). CDR3 coding DNA: TGTGCCAGCAATCCGGGACAGGGATATGGCTACACCTTC. Its translation: CASNPGQGYGYTF.

CDR3 sequence (DNA): TGTGCCAGCAGCGAGGGATCGAACTACGAGCAGTACTTC. Protein product: CASSEGSNYEQYF. The chain joins TRBV9 to TRBJ2-7; no clear D gene. CDR1 and CDR2 (germline): SGDLS, YYNGEE. CDR3 size: 13 residues. V lost 3 bases to trimming and J lost 3 bases, with 10 bases between them.

This chain joins TRBV29-1 and TRBJ2-1; D possibly uses TRBD1 or TRBD2 (5 bases each). The CDR3 length is 16 residues. Germline-derived CDR1 and CDR2 are SQVTM and ANQGSEA. The V gene lost 4 bases and the J gene lost 8 bases, with 24 bases spanning the gap. In DNA form, the CDR3 reads TGCAGCGTTGTCCCGGGACCCCCCACCCCCTTCTATGAGCAGTTCTTC. It codes for CSVVPGPPTPFYEQFF.